The 5 T cell receptor beta chains below all came from one sample that was sequenced in a study of T and B cells in COVID-19 patients. TRB rearrangements were amplified by multiplex PCR with BIOMED2 TRB-A/B primers. TCRdb called the multiplex PCR reads again in MiXCR, with one record for every CDR3 protein. The sample carries approximately 13,000 distinct CDR3 sequences, 29% recorded once. From blood, about 220-500 ng of genomic DNA served as TRB template. The sample comprised blood. These receptors all stem from a human donor who had recovered from COVID-19.

The rearrangement joins TRBV5-1 to TRBJ1-3; 8 nucleotides agree with TRBD1. Unmatched junction bases numbered 5, after V lost 7 bases and J lost 2 bases. This CDR3 contains 14 residues. Per the germline V gene, CDR1 is SGHRS and CDR2 is YFSETQ. The CDR3 loop is CASAGDRTGNTIYF. In DNA form, the CDR3 reads TGCGCCAGCGCTGGGGACAGGACTGGAAACACCATATATTTT.

This chain links TRBV19 with TRBJ1-5; no definite D call. The germline V gene has CDR1 LNHDA and CDR2 SQIVND (reference sequence). The CDR3 runs to 14 residues. The V end lost 4 bases, the J end lost 4 bases, and 11 bases lay between the germline ends. For the CDR3, the DNA is TGTGCCAGTAGTACGGACGGACGGAATCAGCCCCAGCATTTT. This codes for CASSTDGRNQPQHF.

Here the CDR3 DNA reads TGTGCCAGCAGCTTAGAAGCAGGGGGCTCCTACGAGCAGTACTTC. This codes for CASSLEAGGSYEQYF. The chain uses TRBV7-2 and TRBJ2-7; TRBD1 matches at 7 bases. The J segment lost 0 bases and the V segment lost 1 base, leaving 3 bases of the junction unmatched. Germline CDR1 and CDR2: SGHTA and FQGNSA. This CDR3 is 15 amino acids long.

Only a few counts were recorded for this clonotype. The CDR3 spells CASSEVSQGSYTF. The CDR3 nucleotides are TGTGCCAGCAGTGAAGTTTCTCAGGGAAGCTACACCTTC. This chain links TRBV27 with TRBJ1-2; D is perhaps TRBD1 (5 bases). The CDR3 has 13 residues. The germline gives CDR1 MNHEY, CDR2 SMNVEV (reference sequence). Trimming took off 5 bases at V and 9 bases at J, with 16 bases between the two ends.

By sample fraction, this clonotype is medium-sized. The V call is TRBV6-5, the J call TRBJ2-3; 12 nucleotides align to TRBD2. This CDR3 comprises 18 residues. Germline trimming cut 0 bases from V and 5 bases from J; bases unmatched to any gene: 9. Looked up from germline, CDR1 is MNHEY and CDR2 is SVGAGI. In DNA form, the CDR3 reads TGTGCCAGCAGTTACTCTACGACTAGCGGGAGCTACGGAGATACGCAGTATTTT. It translates to CASSYSTTSGSYGDTQYF.